This TCR beta chain is from a study of blood T cell repertoires in COVID-19. Study-wide context: Specimens from acute and convalescent COVID-19 originated in the United States, Italy and Spain. T cells, B-cell-depleted T cells, or PBMCs supplied cDNA or gDNA.

The germline V gene has CDR1 LNHDA and CDR2 SQIVND (reference sequence). This CDR3 contains 17 residues. Trimming at V came to 5 bases and at J to 0 bases, leaving 11 bases not matched to a gene. Here immunoSEQ multiplex PCR was the method, and the copy in TCRdb shows in-frame clones only, minus some. The table has 200,000 to 250,000 clones, roughly 87% seen once. Sequenced material: PBMCs or T cells enriched from blood (not recorded which). The V call is TRBV19, the J call TRBJ2-7; 9 nucleotides agree with TRBD1. The receptor was derived from a woman between 25 and 40 years old with acute COVID-19. The CDR3 region is CASSSATGTGSSYEQYF. CDR3 in DNA: TGTGCCAGTAGTTCCGCCACTGGGACAGGGAGCTCCTACGAGCAGTACTTC.